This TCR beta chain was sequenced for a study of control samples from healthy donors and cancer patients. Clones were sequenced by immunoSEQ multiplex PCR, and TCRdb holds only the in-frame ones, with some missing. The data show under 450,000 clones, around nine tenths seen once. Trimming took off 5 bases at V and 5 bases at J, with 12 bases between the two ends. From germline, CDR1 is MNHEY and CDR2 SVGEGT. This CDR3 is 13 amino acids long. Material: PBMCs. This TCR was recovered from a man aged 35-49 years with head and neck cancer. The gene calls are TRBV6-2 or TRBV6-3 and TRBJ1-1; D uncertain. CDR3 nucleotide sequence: TGTGCCAGCAGTAAGGAATGGGCTACTGAAGCTTTCTTT. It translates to CASSKEWATEAFF.